These 28 T cell receptor beta chains were all obtained from the same sample, sequenced in a study of T cells in localized non-small cell lung cancer. Data came from immunoSEQ multiplex PCR; TCRdb stores just in-frame clones and leaves some out. The sample shows around 3,500 clones, about 26% of them seen only once. Specimen: normal lung tissue next to the tumor, collected before any cancer treatment. These receptors were collected from a woman aged 35-75 years with stage I lung adenocarcinoma.

In its sample, this clone was seen a few times. The gene calls are TRBV18 and TRBJ1-2; TRBD1 matches at 7 bases. The CDR3 loop spans 14 amino acids. Germline V gene data show CDR1 as KGHSH and CDR2 as LQKENI. V gave up 2 bases and J gave up 4 bases; unmatched junction bases: 4. CDR3 DNA sequence: TGTGCCAGCTCACCAGGACAGGCCGTCTATGGCTACACCTTC. Protein: CASSPGQAVYGYTF.

This clone occurred a few times. The chain combines TRBV23-1 with TRBJ1-2; D remains ambiguous. TRBV23-1 is an ORF, and what it does is uncertain. The V and J ends lost 6 bases and 8 bases respectively, with 16 bases between them. The CDR3 loop spans 13 amino acids. The CDR3 here is CASSFKKSRGYTF. The CDR3 bases are TGCGCCAGCAGCTTCAAGAAAAGTCGGGGCTACACCTTC.

This clone is judged medium-sized. The chain carries TRBV11-3 and TRBJ1-1, with 7 bases fitting TRBD1. The CDR3 has 14 residues. V gave up 4 bases and J gave up 5 bases; unmatched junction bases: 7. CDR1 and CDR2 from the germline V gene are SGHNT and YENEEA. The CDR3 region has the DNA TGTGCCAGCAGCTCAGAGACAGGGTGGACTGAAGCTTTCTTT. Protein: CASSSETGWTEAFF.

This clone has a handful of counts. This sequence joins TRBV11-3 and TRBJ1-1; D is unresolved. Per germline, CDR1 SGHNT and CDR2 YENEEA. Trimming removed 2 bases from V and 3 bases from J, with 10 bases in between. The CDR3 is 14 amino acids. The CDR3 coding sequence is TGTGCCAGCAGCTTACCAGTGGAGGACACTGAAGCTTTCTTT. Translation gives CASSLPVEDTEAFF.

The chain uses TRBV28 and TRBJ2-3, with 12 bases fitting TRBD2. With V trimmed by 6 bases and J by 2 bases, 9 bases remained unmatched. The V gene's germline CDR1 is MDHEN and CDR2 SYDVKM. This CDR3 spans 17 amino acids. Here the CDR3 DNA reads TGTGCCAGCAGCCGGCTATCTAGCGGGAGGGCCACAGATACGCAGTATTTT. It codes for CASSRLSSGRATDTQYF.

The gene calls are TRBV5-1 and TRBJ2-7; TRBD2 aligns across 7 bases. The length of the CDR3 is 18 residues. V gave up 1 base and J gave up 2 bases; unmatched junction bases: 15. Germline V lookup: CDR1 SGHRS, CDR2 YFSETQ. This CDR3 is CASSLPGLQRGIAYEQYF. In DNA, the CDR3 is TGCGCCAGCAGCTTGCCTGGTCTTCAGCGGGGTATCGCCTACGAGCAGTACTTC.

The chain uses TRBV12-5 and TRBJ2-7, with D tentatively TRBD1 (6 bases). This CDR3 contains 14 residues. V was clipped by 4 bases and J by 3 bases, with 13 bases between them. The germline CDR1 and CDR2 sequences are LGHNT and FRNRAP. The CDR3 DNA reads TGTGCTAGTGGTTCAGGGACATCGGTCTACGAGCAGTACTTC. Protein product: CASGSGTSVYEQYF.

The chain joins TRBV23-1 to TRBJ1-4; D gene ambiguous. TRBV23-1 is sorted into the ORF group, with uncertain function. Trimming shortened V by 4 bases and J by 8 bases, and 20 bases separated the two germline ends. The CDR3 extends over 16 amino acids. CDR3 sequence (DNA): TGCGCCAGCAGTCGAAACAATCGAGGGATGGGGGAAAAACTGTTTTTT. It codes for CASSRNNRGMGEKLFF.

This clone was picked up a small number of times. This sequence joins TRBV6-8 and TRBJ2-5; D remains ambiguous. Trimming pared 4 bases from V and 0 bases from J, leaving 3 bases between. Germline V CDR1 and CDR2: MNHGY, SAAAGT. The CDR3 has 12 amino acids. The CDR3 loop is CASSSYQETQYF. Written as DNA, the CDR3 is TGTGCCAGCAGTTCCTACCAAGAGACCCAGTACTTC.

This chain links TRBV5-1 with TRBJ2-2; D is perhaps TRBD1 (6 bases). V was clipped by 1 base and J by 1 base, with 11 bases between them. Germline lookup yields CDR1 SGHRS and CDR2 YFSETQ. The CDR3 is 16 amino acids. CDR3 in amino acids: CASSLMPGQNTGELFF. Here the CDR3 DNA reads TGCGCCAGCAGCTTGATGCCGGGACAGAACACCGGGGAGCTGTTTTTT.

This clone turned up a few times. The genes are TRBV9 and TRBJ2-7; D not resolved. The CDR3 length is 13 residues. In germline, CDR1 is SGDLS, CDR2 YYNGEE. Trimming cost V 4 bases and J 1 base, with 9 bases left between them. The CDR3 protein is CASSLKGSYEQYF. As DNA, the CDR3 is TGTGCCAGCAGCCTGAAGGGTTCCTACGAGCAGTACTTC.

This clone is medium-sized in the sample. This rearrangement joins TRBV19 to TRBJ1-5; D gene uncertain. The CDR3 consists of 14 residues. The V gene lost 5 bases and the J gene lost 0 bases, with 8 bases spanning the gap. CDR1 is LNHDA and CDR2 is SQIVND in the germline V gene (reference sequence). The CDR3 DNA is TGTGCCAGTAGTCCCGAGAGTAGCAATCAGCCCCAGCATTTT. This gives the protein CASSPESSNQPQHF.

The chain carries TRBV15 and TRBJ1-1; TRBD1 matches at 7 bases. The germline V gene has CDR1 LNHNV and CDR2 YYDKDF (reference sequence). Trimming at V came to 0 bases and at J to 1 base, leaving 11 bases not matched to a gene. This CDR3 is built from 18 residues. The CDR3 nucleotides read TGTGCCACCAGCAGAGATCCGAAAAGGGGGCAGTGGAACACTGAAGCTTTCTTT. Protein: CATSRDPKRGQWNTEAFF.

The chain links TRBV5-1 to TRBJ2-5, with a possible D match to TRBD1 (6 bases). The germline V gene has CDR1 SGHRS and CDR2 YFSETQ. V was cut by 4 bases and J by 4 bases, with 20 bases left in between. This CDR3 contains 16 residues. CDR3 DNA sequence: TGCGCCAGCAGCCTCCTAAATGTGGGGGCTGGAGAGACCCAGTACTTC. Translating gives CASSLLNVGAGETQYF.

The chain has TRBV11-3 and TRBJ1-6, with D unresolved. Trimming stripped 3 bases from V and 9 bases from J, with 12 bases between. This CDR3 is 14 amino acids long. Per the germline V gene, CDR1 is SGHNT and CDR2 is YENEEA. The CDR3 DNA reads TGTGCCAGCAGCTTCCCGGGATGGGGTTCACCCCTCCACTTT. Protein product: CASSFPGWGSPLHF.

DNA for the CDR3: TGTGCCACCAGCAGAGATGGGAAGAGGGGGGAGACCCAGTACTTC. Its translation: CATSRDGKRGETQYF. This chain joins TRBV15 and TRBJ2-5, with a possible D match to TRBD1 (6 bases). Trimming took 0 bases from V and 5 from J, leaving 13 bases between them. This CDR3 is built from 15 residues. CDR1 LNHNV and CDR2 YYDKDF come from the germline V gene (reference sequence).

The chain has TRBV10-2 and TRBJ2-7, with 10 nucleotides matching TRBD1. Trimming cost V 8 bases and J 3 bases; bases outside gene matches: 10. Germline V gene lookup returns CDR1 WSHSY and CDR2 SAAADI. This CDR3 spans 15 amino acids. CDR3 region: CASRFGQGDYYEQYF. CDR3 sequence (DNA): TGCGCCAGCCGATTTGGACAGGGGGACTACTACGAGCAGTACTTC.

There are a few counts of this clone. V is TRBV7-5 and J is TRBJ2-5; the table's D call of TRBD1 was not tested on the DNA. TRBV7-5 counts as a pseudogene. This CDR3 has 14 residues. The CDR3 DNA is TGTGCCAGCAGCTTAGATGGGACAACAGGGACCCAGTACTTC. Translation gives CASSLDGTTGTQYF.

The chain uses TRBV6-8 and TRBJ2-5; 7 bases agree with TRBD2. V was pared by 7 bases and J by 3 bases, with 11 bases of the junction left unmatched. Germline V gene sequence: CDR1 MNHGY, CDR2 SAAAGT. This CDR3 is 15 amino acids long. CDR3 nucleotides: TGTGCCAGCAACAAGCACTGGGGGGGGGAAGAGACCCAGTACTTC. This codes for CASNKHWGGEETQYF.

The V gene is TRBV5-1, the J gene TRBJ2-3; 8 bases map to TRBD1. Trimming at V came to 4 bases and at J to 5 bases, leaving 9 bases not matched to a gene. The CDR3 covers 15 residues. The germline V gene has CDR1 SGHRS and CDR2 YFSETQ. The CDR3 reads CASSLTGGPGDTQYF. The CDR3 DNA is TGCGCCAGCAGCCTCACAGGGGGTCCGGGAGATACGCAGTATTTT. Variable domain in full (rest from reference TRBV5-1 and TRBJ2-3): KAGVTQTPRYLIKTRGQQVTLSCSPISGHRSVSWYQQTPGQGLQFLFEYFSETQRNKGNFPGRFSGRQFSNSRSEMNVSTLELGDSALYLCASSLTGGPGDTQYFGPGTRLTVL.

In the case of this clone: Mismatch with germline at one junction end may stem from a read error. This rearrangement joins TRBV25-1 to TRBJ2-1; 9 bases map to TRBD1. CDR1 is MGHDK, CDR2 SYGVNS, per germline. This CDR3 spans 16 amino acids. The CDR3 region has the DNA TGTGCCAGCAGTGACCCCCGCGGACAGGGGCGTACAATCCCGGTCTTC. Residues: CASSDPRGQGRTIPVF.

This clone showed up just a few times. The chain links TRBV6-8 to TRBJ2-1, with TRBD2 matching over 10 bases. The trim removed 6 bases at V and 15 bases at J, leaving 14 bases unmatched. The CDR3 consists of 14 residues. In germline, CDR1 is MNHGY, CDR2 SAAAGT. CDR3 nucleotides: TGTGCCAGCAGACTCGGACTAGCGGAATGGAGGACGTTCTTC. It codes for CASRLGLAEWRTFF.

This sequence joins TRBV6-8 and TRBJ2-5, with 7 nucleotides matching TRBD2. The ends lost 10 bases at V and 7 bases at J; junction bases unmatched: 12. In germline, CDR1 is MNHGY, CDR2 SAAAGT. The CDR3 sequence is 13 residues long. CDR3 nucleotide sequence: TGTGCCACCAATCGGGAGGCTTCGGTGACCCAGTACTTC. This gives the protein CATNREASVTQYF.

This clone appeared a single time. The chain couples TRBV25-1 to TRBJ1-6; 7 bases agree with TRBD1. CDR1 and CDR2 (germline): MGHDK, SYGVNS. V trimming: 3 bases; J trimming: 11 bases; junction bases outside the gene matches: 4. The CDR3 is 13 amino acids. CDR3 sequence (DNA): TGTGCCAGCAGTGATTGGACAGGACCACCCCTCCACTTT. It encodes CASSDWTGPPLHF.

In its sample, this clone is medium-sized. The chain joins TRBV6-8 to TRBJ2-7; maybe TRBD1 (6 bases). The length of the CDR3 is 14 residues. Germline CDR1 MNHGY, CDR2 SAAAGT. V lost 10 bases and J 3 bases, leaving 19 bases between the germline ends. Here the CDR3 DNA reads TGTGCCATCAGGGGCGACATCGACGGCTACGAGCAGTACTTC. It translates to CAIRGDIDGYEQYF.

This clone was observed a handful of times. The chain recombines TRBV11-3 with TRBJ2-7; perhaps TRBD2 as D (6 bases). The V end lost 4 bases, the J end lost 1 base, and 14 bases lay between the germline ends. In germline, CDR1 is SGHNT, CDR2 YENEEA. The CDR3 runs to 15 residues. CDR3 coding DNA: TGTGCCAGCAGCTCCTGGCGGGACCTATCCTACGAGCAGTACTTC. Its protein is CASSSWRDLSYEQYF.

The chain joins TRBV30 to TRBJ2-3; 9 bases align to TRBD2. CDR3 size: 16 residues. Germline values: CDR1 GTSNPN, CDR2 SVGIG (reference sequence). V lost 1 base to trimming and J lost 0 bases; unmatched junction nucleotides: 5. The CDR3 DNA is TGTGCCTGGAGTGCGATGACTAGCGGCAGCACAGATACGCAGTATTTT. Its protein product is CAWSAMTSGSTDTQYF.

There are a few counts of this clone. The genes are TRBV9 and TRBJ2-1; possible D gene TRBD2, 6 bases. Germline V CDR1 and CDR2: SGDLS, YYNGEE. The CDR3 is 17 amino acids. The V and J ends lost 0 bases and 7 bases respectively, with 20 bases between them. The CDR3 sequence: CASSVALWTTFRNEQFF. CDR3 in DNA: TGTGCCAGCAGCGTAGCTCTTTGGACTACCTTTCGAAATGAGCAGTTCTTC.